These 7 T cell receptor beta chains were sequenced from one sample in a study of CD8+ T cells in alopecia areata. RNA extraction and reverse transcription yielded cDNA as sequencing template. The assay was immunoSEQ multiplex PCR, and TCRdb's table has in-frame clones only and misses some. This table has about 97,000 clones, around 38% appearing once. Sequencing was done on a sample of CD4+ T cells sorted from blood. The receptors stem from a human donor with alopecia areata.

The table lists this clone with a few counts. The genes are TRBV29-1 and TRBJ2-7, with D maybe TRBD2 (7 bases). V was pared by 2 bases and J by 7 bases, with 15 bases between. Per the germline V gene, CDR1 is SQVTM and CDR2 is ANQGSEA. The CDR3 has 13 amino acids. CDR3 DNA sequence: TGCAGCGTTGAATCCACGGGGGGCCGGGAGCAGTACTTC. As protein: CSVESTGGREQYF.

As regards this clone: Other DNA variants within this sample encode the same CDR3. The chain combines TRBV2 with TRBJ1-1, with unresolved D. Looked up from germline, CDR1 is SNHLY and CDR2 is FYNNEI. Deletions cut 3 bases from V and 1 base from J, with 6 bases between. The length of the CDR3 is 13 residues. CDR3 region: CASSDSENTEAFF. The CDR3 DNA reads TGTGCCAGCAGTGATTCCGAGAACACTGAAGCTTTCTTT.

This clone occurred a few times. V gene TRBV4-3 combines with J gene TRBJ2-5; D is undetermined. Trimming took 4 bases from V and 4 from J, leaving 19 bases between them. Germline CDR1 and CDR2: LGHNA and YSLEER. This CDR3 is built from 16 residues. The CDR3 reads CASSRTASSAGETQYF. In DNA, the CDR3 is TGCGCCAGCAGCCGGACCGCTTCTAGTGCTGGAGAGACCCAGTACTTC.

The rearrangement uses TRBV11-1 and TRBJ2-5; D tentatively reads TRBD1 or TRBD2 (5 bases each). The V end was cut by 10 bases, the J end by 5 bases, with 20 bases between. Germline V CDR1 and CDR2: SGHAT, FQDESV (reference sequence). The CDR3 sequence is 14 residues long. The CDR3 coding sequence is TGTGCCACCAAGCGGACACTGGCTGGGGAGACCCAGTACTTC. It specifies CATKRTLAGETQYF.

V and J are TRBV23-1 and TRBJ1-1, with D unclear. TRBV23-1 is placed among ORFs of uncertain function. CDR3 length: 14 amino acids. V was shortened by 2 bases and J by 5 bases, with 12 bases between the two germline ends. The CDR3 region is CASSQRRSGTEAFF. The CDR3 DNA follows: TGCGCCAGCAGTCAACGTAGGTCGGGGACTGAAGCTTTCTTT.

The chain couples TRBV5-1 to TRBJ2-7, with D perhaps TRBD1 (6 bases). Germline CDR1 is SGHRS and CDR2 is YFSETQ. The CDR3 totals 14 residues. V was clipped by 4 bases and J by 2 bases, with 13 bases between them. The CDR3 region is CASSITGRTYEQYF. The CDR3 bases are TGCGCCAGCAGCATTACAGGGCGGACCTACGAGCAGTACTTC.

The sample holds a few counts of this clone. The rearrangement joins TRBV7-2 to TRBJ2-1; 7 nucleotides line up with TRBD1. Germline values: CDR1 SGHTA, CDR2 FQGNSA. CDR3 length: 13 residues. Trimming cost V 4 bases and J 4 bases; bases outside gene matches: 1. The CDR3 DNA reads TGTGCCAGCAGCTCGGGACAGTACAATGAGCAGTTCTTC. Residues: CASSSGQYNEQFF.